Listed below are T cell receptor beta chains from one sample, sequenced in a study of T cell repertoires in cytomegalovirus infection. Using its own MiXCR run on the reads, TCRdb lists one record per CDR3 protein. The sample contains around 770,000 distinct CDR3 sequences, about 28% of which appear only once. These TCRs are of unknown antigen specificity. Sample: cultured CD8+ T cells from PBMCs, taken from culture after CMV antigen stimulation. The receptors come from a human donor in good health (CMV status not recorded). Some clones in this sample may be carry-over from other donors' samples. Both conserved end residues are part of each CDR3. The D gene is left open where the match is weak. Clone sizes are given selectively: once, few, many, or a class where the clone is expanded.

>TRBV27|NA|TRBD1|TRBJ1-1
CASSSPGGHTEAFF
TGTGCCAGCAGTTCTCCAGGGGGTCACACTGAAGCTTTCTTT
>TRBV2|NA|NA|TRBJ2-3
CASSEVGLDTQYF
TGTGCCAGCAGTGAAGTAGGCCTCGATACGCAGTATTTT
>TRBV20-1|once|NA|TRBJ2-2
CSARRGGPSGELFF
TGCAGTGCCCGACGTGGGGGACCGTCGGGGGAGCTGTTTTTT
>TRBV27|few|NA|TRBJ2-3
CASSGAADTQYF
TGTGCCAGCAGCGGTGCAGCAGATACGCAGTATTTT
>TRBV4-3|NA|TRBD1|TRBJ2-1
CASSDRGRYNEQFF
TGCGCCAGCAGCGACAGGGGGCGGTACAATGAGCAGTTCTTC
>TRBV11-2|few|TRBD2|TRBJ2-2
CASSLRPGGGPNTGELFF
TGTGCCAGCAGCTTACGGCCCGGGGGGGGCCCAAACACCGGGGAGCTGTTTTTT
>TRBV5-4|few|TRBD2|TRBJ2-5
CASSSPPGLAGLETQYF
TGTGCCAGCAGCTCCCCGCCGGGACTAGCGGGGTTGGAGACCCAGTACTTC
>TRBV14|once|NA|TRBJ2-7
CASSQDWQVWDEQYF
TGTGCCAGCAGCCAAGATTGGCAGGTTTGGGACGAGCAGTACTTC
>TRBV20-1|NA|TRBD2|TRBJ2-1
CSARALAGGPDEQFF
TGCAGTGCGCGAGCCCTAGCGGGGGGGCCCGATGAGCAGTTCTTC
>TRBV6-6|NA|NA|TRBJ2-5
CASNPALDSRETQYF
TGTGCCAGCAACCCAGCCCTGGACTCGAGAGAGACCCAGTACTTC
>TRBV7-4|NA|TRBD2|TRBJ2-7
CASSGPGLAGGYTYEQYF
TGTGCCAGCAGCGGCCCGGGACTAGCGGGGGGCTATACCTACGAGCAGTACTTC
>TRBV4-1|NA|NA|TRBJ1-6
CASSRSRDPPLHF
TGCGCCAGCAGCCGTAGCCGGGATCCACCACTCCACTTT
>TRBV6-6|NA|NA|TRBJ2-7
CASTDNLGEQYF
TGTGCCAGTACGGACAATCTGGGCGAGCAGTACTTC
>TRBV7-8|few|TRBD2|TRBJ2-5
CASTTGGPEETQYF
TGTGCCAGCACTACGGGGGGACCCGAAGAGACCCAGTACTTC
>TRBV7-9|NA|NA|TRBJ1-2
CASSLTGVAVYGYTF
TGTGCCAGCAGCTTAACGGGGGTGGCAGTCTATGGCTACACCTTC
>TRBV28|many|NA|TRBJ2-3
CASSLRSLPDTQYF
TGTGCCAGCAGTTTAAGATCCCTTCCAGATACGCAGTATTTT
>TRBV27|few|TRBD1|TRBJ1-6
CASSSGQGSSPLHF
TGTGCCAGCAGTTCCGGACAGGGTTCTTCACCCCTCCACTTT
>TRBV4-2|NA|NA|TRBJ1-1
CASSPSPGPSTEAFF
TGTGCCAGCAGCCCGTCACCAGGTCCTAGTACTGAAGCTTTCTTT
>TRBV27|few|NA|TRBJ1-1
CASWGANTEAFF
TGTGCCAGCTGGGGGGCAAACACTGAAGCTTTCTTT
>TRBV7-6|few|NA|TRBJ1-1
CASSARGGDTEAFF
TGTGCCAGCAGCGCCAGGGGAGGGGACACTGAAGCTTTCTTT
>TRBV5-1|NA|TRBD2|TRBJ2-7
CASSLAGGGPYEQYF
TGCGCCAGCAGCTTGGCCGGCGGGGGGCCCTACGAGCAGTACTTC
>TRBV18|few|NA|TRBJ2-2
CASSPPRSANTGELFF
TGTGCCAGCTCACCACCGAGGAGCGCGAACACCGGGGAGCTGTTTTTT
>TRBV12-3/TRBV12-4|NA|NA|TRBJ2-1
CASSLVSHNEQFF
TGTGCCAGCAGTTTAGTCTCCCACAATGAGCAGTTCTTC
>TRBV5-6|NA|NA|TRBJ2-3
CASSWGQRTDTQYF
TGTGCCAGCAGCTGGGGACAACGCACAGATACGCAGTATTTT
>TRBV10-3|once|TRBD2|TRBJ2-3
CAISERGLAGDLTDTQYF
TGTGCCATCAGTGAGCGGGGATTAGCGGGGGACCTCACAGATACGCAGTATTTT
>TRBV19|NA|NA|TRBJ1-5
CASSYDWGNQPQHF
TGTGCCAGTAGTTACGACTGGGGCAATCAGCCCCAGCATTTT
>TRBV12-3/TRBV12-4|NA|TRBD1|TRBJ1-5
CASSDFRGNQPQHF
TGTGCCAGCAGTGATTTCAGGGGGAATCAGCCCCAGCATTTT
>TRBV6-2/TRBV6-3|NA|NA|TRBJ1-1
CASSYSSGGNTEAFF
TGTGCCAGCAGTTACTCATCGGGGGGCAACACTGAAGCTTTCTTT
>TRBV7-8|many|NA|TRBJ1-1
CASSYSKRKGMILNTEAFF
TGTGCCAGCAGCTACTCAAAACGGAAAGGGATGATCCTGAACACTGAAGCTTTCTTT
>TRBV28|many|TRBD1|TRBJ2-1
CASSLRSRQGIYNEQFF
TGTGCCAGCAGTTTAAGATCGAGACAGGGGATATACAATGAGCAGTTCTTC
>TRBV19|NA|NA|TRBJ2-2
CASSITRELVGELFF
TGTGCCAGTAGTATAACGAGAGAGCTGGTCGGGGAGCTGTTTTTT
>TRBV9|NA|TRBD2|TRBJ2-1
CASSVAQRGGPYTEQFF
TGTGCCAGCAGCGTAGCTCAGCGGGGGGGCCCTTACACTGAGCAGTTCTTC
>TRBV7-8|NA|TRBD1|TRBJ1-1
CASSRETGGSGFVTEAFF
TGTGCCAGCAGCAGAGAGACAGGGGGCTCGGGTTTCGTCACTGAAGCTTTCTTT
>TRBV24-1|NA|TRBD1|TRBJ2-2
CATSDPGTGNTGELFF
TGTGCCACCAGTGACCCCGGGACAGGGAACACCGGGGAGCTGTTTTTT
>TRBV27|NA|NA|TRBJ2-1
CASTSAGLHNEQFF
TGTGCCAGCACGTCTGCCGGACTCCACAATGAGCAGTTCTTC
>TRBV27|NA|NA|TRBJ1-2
CASSLTQDPNYGYTF
TGTGCCAGCAGTTTAACCCAGGACCCAAACTATGGCTACACCTTC
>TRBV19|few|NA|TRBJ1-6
CASSIPSQIESPLHF
TGTGCCAGTAGTATCCCCAGCCAGATTGAGTCACCCCTCCACTTT
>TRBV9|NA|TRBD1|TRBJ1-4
CASSVRGQGEKLFF
TGTGCCAGCAGCGTACGGGGACAGGGAGAAAAACTGTTTTTT